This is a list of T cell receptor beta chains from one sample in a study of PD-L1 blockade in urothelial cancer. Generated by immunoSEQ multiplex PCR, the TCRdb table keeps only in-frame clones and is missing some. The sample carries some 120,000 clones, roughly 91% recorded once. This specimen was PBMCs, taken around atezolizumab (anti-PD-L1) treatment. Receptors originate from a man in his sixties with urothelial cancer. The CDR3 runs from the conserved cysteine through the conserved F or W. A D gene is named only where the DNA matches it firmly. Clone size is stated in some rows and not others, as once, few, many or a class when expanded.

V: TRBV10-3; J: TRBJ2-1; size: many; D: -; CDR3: CAISASEAEQFF; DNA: TGTGCCATCAGTGCAAGCGAAGCTGAGCAGTTCTTC
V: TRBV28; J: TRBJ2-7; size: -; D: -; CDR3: CASSLTVRGYEQYF; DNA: TGTGCCAGCAGTCTAACCGTCAGGGGCTACGAGCAGTACTTC
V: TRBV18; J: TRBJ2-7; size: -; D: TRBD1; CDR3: CASSLRQGGLEQYF; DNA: TGTGCCAGCTCACTTCGACAGGGGGGGTTAGAGCAGTACTTC
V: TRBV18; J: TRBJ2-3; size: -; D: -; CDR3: CASSPPGSWLGSGSTDTQYF; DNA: TGTGCCAGCTCACCACCGGGGAGTTGGCTGGGTAGCGGAAGCACAGATACGCAGTATTTT
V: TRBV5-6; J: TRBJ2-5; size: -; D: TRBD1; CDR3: CAYRGQVPLNQETQYF; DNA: TGTGCCTACCGGGGACAGGTCCCTTTAAACCAAGAGACCCAGTACTTC
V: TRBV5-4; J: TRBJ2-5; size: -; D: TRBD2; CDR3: CASSLGTSGGQETQYF; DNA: TGTGCCAGCAGCTTGGGGACTAGCGGGGGCCAAGAGACCCAGTACTTC
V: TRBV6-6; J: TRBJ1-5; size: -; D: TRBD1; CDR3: CASSISGGAGQPQHF; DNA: TGTGCCAGCAGTATATCAGGGGGCGCGGGTCAGCCCCAGCATTTT
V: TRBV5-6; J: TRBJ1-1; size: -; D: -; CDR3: CASSAGATEAFF; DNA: TGTGCCAGCTCTGCAGGGGCCACTGAAGCTTTCTTT
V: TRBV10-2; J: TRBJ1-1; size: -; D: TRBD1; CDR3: CASMTGLIDTEAFF; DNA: TGCGCCAGCATGACAGGGTTGATAGACACTGAAGCTTTCTTT
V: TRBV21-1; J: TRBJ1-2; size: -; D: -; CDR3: CASQGRVEGYTF; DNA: TGTGCCTCCCAGGGTCGGGTAGAGGGCTACACCTTC
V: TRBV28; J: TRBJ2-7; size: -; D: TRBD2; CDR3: CASSPGGSGTYEQYF; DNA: TGTGCCAGCAGCCCTGGCGGGAGTGGCACCTACGAGCAGTACTTC
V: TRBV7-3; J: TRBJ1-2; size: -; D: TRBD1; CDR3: CASSNEGQGNYGYTF; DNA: TGTGCCAGCAGCAACGAGGGACAGGGGAACTATGGCTACACCTTC
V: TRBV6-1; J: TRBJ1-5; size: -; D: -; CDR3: CASFRSTGSNQPQHF; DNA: TGTGCCAGTTTTCGCTCGACGGGGAGCAATCAGCCCCAGCATTTT
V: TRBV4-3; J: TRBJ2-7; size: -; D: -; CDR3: CASSQEQGRYEQYF; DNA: TGCGCCAGCAGCCAAGAACAGGGTCGGTACGAGCAGTACTTC
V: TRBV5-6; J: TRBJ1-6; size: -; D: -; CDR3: CASSFDGTRNSPLHF; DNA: TGTGCCAGCAGCTTTGACGGGACAAGAAATTCACCCCTCCACTTT
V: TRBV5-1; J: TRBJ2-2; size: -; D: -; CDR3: CASSLIGGELFF; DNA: TGCGCCAGCAGCTTGATCGGGGGGGAGCTGTTTTTT
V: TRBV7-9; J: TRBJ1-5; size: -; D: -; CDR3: CASSSDGGGNQPQHF; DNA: TGTGCCAGCAGCTCAGACGGAGGCGGCAATCAGCCCCAGCATTTT
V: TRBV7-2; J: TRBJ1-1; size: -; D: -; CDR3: CASSLVQGTEAFF; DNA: TGTGCCAGCAGCTTAGTGCAGGGCACTGAAGCTTTCTTT
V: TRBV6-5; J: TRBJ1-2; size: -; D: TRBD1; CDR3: CATKTTGNDYGYTF; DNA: TGTGCCACCAAAACGACAGGGAACGACTATGGCTACACCTTC
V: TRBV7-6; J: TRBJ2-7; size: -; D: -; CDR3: CASSTGHYEQYF; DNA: TGTGCCAGCAGCACCGGACATTACGAGCAGTACTTC
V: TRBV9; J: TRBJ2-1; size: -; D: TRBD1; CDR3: CASSVDPGQAYHEQFF; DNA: TGTGCCAGCAGCGTAGACCCGGGACAGGCGTATCATGAGCAGTTCTTC
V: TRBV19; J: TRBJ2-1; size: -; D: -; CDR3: CASSIEQTYNEQFF; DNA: TGTGCCAGTAGTATAGAACAGACCTACAATGAGCAGTTCTTC
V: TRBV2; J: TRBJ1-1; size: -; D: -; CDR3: CASSFDSLNTEAFF; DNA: TGTGCCAGCAGTTTTGACAGTCTGAACACTGAAGCTTTCTTT
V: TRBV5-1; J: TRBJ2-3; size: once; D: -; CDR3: CASSPDSPTDTQYF; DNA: TGCGCCAGCAGCCCGGACAGTCCCACAGATACGCAGTATTTT
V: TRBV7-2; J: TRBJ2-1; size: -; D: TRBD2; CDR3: CASSLGSGTTNEQFF; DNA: TGTGCCAGCAGCTTAGGTAGCGGGACTACCAATGAGCAGTTCTTC
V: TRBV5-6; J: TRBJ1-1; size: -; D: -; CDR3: CASSLRLVTEAFF; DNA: TGTGCCAGCAGCCTCCGACTAGTAACTGAAGCTTTCTTT
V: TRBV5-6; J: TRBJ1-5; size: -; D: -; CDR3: CASSTRTANNQPQHF; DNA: TGTGCCAGCAGTACCCGGACAGCAAACAATCAGCCCCAGCATTTT
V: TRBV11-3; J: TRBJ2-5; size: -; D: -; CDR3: CASTLSTGQETQYF; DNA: TGTGCCAGCACCCTGAGTACGGGGCAAGAGACCCAGTACTTC
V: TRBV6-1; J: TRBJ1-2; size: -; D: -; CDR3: CASKQGNYGYTF; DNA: TGTGCCAGCAAGCAGGGGAACTATGGCTACACCTTC
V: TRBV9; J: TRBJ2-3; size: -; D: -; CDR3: CASSFSADTQYF; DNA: TGTGCCAGCAGCTTTAGCGCAGATACGCAGTATTTT
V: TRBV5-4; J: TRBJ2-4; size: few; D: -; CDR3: CASSLGHAKNIQYF; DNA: TGTGCCAGCAGCTTAGGACACGCCAAAAACATTCAGTACTTC
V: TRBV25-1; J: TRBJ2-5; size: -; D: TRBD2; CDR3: CATTPTSGPQGTQYF; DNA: TGTGCCACCACACCGACTAGCGGGCCCCAAGGGACCCAGTACTTC
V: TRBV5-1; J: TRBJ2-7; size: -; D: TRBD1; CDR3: CASSADRGIYEQYF; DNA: TGCGCCAGCAGCGCAGACAGGGGGATCTACGAGCAGTACTTC
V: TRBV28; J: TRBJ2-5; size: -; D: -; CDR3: CASSPLKGQETQYF; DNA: TGTGCCAGCAGTCCGCTGAAGGGGCAGGAGACCCAGTACTTC
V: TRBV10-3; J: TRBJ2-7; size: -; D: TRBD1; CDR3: CAIKGGQGAGEQYF; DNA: TGTGCCATCAAAGGGGGACAGGGGGCTGGCGAGCAGTACTTC
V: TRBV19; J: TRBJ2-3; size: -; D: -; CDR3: CASSWGGQSTDTQYF; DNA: TGTGCCAGTAGTTGGGGAGGTCAGTCCACAGATACGCAGTATTTT
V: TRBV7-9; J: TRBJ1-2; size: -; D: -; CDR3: CASSPLRGSYGYTF; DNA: TGTGCCAGCAGCCCGCTACGGGGAAGCTATGGCTACACCTTC
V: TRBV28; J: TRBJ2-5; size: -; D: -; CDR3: CASRPPGSGETQYF; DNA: TGTGCCAGCAGGCCGCCGGGGTCGGGGGAGACCCAGTACTTC
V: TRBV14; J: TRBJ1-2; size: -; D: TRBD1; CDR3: CASSQDRLGQGPYGYTF; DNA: TGTGCCAGCAGCCAAGATAGACTGGGACAGGGACCCTATGGCTACACCTTC
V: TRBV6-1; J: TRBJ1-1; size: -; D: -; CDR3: CASKLGTPDTEAFF; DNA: TGTGCCAGCAAGCTAGGGACACCCGACACTGAAGCTTTCTTT
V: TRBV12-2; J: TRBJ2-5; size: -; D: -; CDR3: CASRSPARHLQETQYF; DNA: TGTGCAAGTCGCTCACCTGCCAGGCACCTCCAAGAGACCCAGTACTTC
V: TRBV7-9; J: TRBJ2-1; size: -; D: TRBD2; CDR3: CASSLGTTRNNEQFF; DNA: TGTGCCAGCAGCTTGGGGACTACAAGAAACAATGAGCAGTTCTTC
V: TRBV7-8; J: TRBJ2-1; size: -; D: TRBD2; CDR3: CASSTHLAGNEQFF; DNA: TGTGCCAGCAGCACCCACTTAGCGGGCAATGAGCAGTTCTTC
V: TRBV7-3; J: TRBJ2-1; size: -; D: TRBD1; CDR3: CASSPGTGPSNEQFF; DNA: TGTGCCAGTTCGCCGGGGACAGGGCCCTCCAATGAGCAGTTCTTC
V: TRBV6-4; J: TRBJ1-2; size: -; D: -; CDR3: CASSPGPHSNYGYTF; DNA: TGTGCCAGCAGCCCCGGTCCTCATTCTAACTATGGCTACACCTTC
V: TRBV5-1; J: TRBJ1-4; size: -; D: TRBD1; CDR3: CASSIGQGDEKLFF; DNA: TGCGCCAGCAGCATCGGACAGGGCGATGAAAAACTGTTTTTT
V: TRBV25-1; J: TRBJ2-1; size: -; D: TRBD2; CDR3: CASRGTSGYNEQFF; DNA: TGTGCCAGCAGGGGGACTAGCGGCTACAATGAGCAGTTCTTC
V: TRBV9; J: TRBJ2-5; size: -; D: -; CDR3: CASSVGAGTQYF; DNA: TGTGCCAGCAGCGTAGGGGCGGGGACCCAGTACTTC
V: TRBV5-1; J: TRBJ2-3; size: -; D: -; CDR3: CASSLARKQAEDTQYF; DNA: TGCGCCAGCAGCTTGGCCAGGAAACAGGCCGAAGATACGCAGTATTTT
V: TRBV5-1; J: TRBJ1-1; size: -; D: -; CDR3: CASNPGSDTEAFF; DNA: TGCGCCAGCAATCCAGGCTCGGACACTGAAGCTTTCTTT
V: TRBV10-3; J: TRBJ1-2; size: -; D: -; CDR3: CAIRPQEHGYTF; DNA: TGTGCCATCAGACCCCAGGAACATGGCTACACCTTC
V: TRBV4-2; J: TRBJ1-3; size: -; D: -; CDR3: CASSQAFKGTGNTIYF; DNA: TGTGCCAGCAGCCAAGCGTTCAAGGGGACTGGAAACACCATATATTTT
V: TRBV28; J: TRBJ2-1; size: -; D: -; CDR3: CASSLGDRPLNEQFF; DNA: TGTGCCAGCAGTTTAGGTGACAGGCCGCTTAATGAGCAGTTCTTC
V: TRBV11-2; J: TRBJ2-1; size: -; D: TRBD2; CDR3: CASSPGLAGREQFF; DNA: TGTGCCAGCAGCCCGGGACTAGCGGGAAGGGAGCAGTTCTTC
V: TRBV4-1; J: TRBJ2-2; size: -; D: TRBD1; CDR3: CASSQELRPGGTGELFF; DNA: TGCGCCAGCAGCCAAGAGTTGCGGCCAGGGGGTACCGGGGAGCTGTTTTTT
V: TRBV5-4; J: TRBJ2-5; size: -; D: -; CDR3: CASSSPGRAEETQYF; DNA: TGTGCCAGCAGCTCCCCCGGCAGGGCGGAAGAGACCCAGTACTTC